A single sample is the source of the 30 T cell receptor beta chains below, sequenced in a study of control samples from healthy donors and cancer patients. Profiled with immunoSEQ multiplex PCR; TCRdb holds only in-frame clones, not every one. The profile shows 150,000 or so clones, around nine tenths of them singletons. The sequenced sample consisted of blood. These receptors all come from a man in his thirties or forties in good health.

The CDR3 reads CASSDRGRGTIYF. The CDR3 DNA sequence: TGTGCCAGCAGTGACAGGGGGCGCGGCACCATATATTTT. V and J are TRBV28 and TRBJ1-3; 10 bases line up with TRBD1. Per the germline V gene, CDR1 is MDHEN and CDR2 is SYDVKM. The CDR3 has 13 amino acids. V lost 5 bases and J lost 9; bases outside the gene matches: 4.

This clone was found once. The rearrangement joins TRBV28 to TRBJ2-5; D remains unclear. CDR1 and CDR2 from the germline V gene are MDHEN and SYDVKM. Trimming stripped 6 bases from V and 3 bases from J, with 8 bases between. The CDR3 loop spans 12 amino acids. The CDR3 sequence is CASRSRKETQYF. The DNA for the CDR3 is TGTGCCAGCAGAAGCAGAAAAGAGACCCAGTACTTC.

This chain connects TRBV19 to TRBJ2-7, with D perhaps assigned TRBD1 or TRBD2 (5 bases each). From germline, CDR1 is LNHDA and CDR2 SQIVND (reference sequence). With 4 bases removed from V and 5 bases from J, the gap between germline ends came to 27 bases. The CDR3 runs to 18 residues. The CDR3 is CASSRGPSRTAGRDEQYF. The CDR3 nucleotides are TGTGCCAGTAGTAGGGGACCGTCGAGGACGGCGGGTCGTGACGAGCAGTACTTC.

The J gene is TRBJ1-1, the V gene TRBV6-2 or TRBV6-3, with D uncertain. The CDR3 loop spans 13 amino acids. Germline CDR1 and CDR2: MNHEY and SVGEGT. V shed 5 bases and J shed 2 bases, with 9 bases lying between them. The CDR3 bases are TGTGCCAGCAGTGTGACAAGAAACACTGAAGCTTTCTTT. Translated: CASSVTRNTEAFF.

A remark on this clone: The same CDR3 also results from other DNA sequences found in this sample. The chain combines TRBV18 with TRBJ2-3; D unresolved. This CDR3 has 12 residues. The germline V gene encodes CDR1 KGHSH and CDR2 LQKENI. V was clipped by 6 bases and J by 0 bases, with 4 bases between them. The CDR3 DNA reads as TGTGCCAGCTCCCCTAGCACAGATACGCAGTATTTT. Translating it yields CASSPSTDTQYF.

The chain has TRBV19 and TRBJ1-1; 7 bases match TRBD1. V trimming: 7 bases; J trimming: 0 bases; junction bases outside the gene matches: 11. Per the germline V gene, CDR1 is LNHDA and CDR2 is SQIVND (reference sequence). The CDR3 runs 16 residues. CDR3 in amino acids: CASTRGRIRVNTEAFF. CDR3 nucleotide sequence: TGTGCCAGTACGAGGGGGCGAATCAGGGTGAACACTGAAGCTTTCTTT.

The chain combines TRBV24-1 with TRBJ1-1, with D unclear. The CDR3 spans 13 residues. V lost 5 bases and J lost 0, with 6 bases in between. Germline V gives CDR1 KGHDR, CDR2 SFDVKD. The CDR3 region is CATSGRMNTEAFF. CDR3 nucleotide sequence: TGTGCCACCAGTGGGCGGATGAACACTGAAGCTTTCTTT.

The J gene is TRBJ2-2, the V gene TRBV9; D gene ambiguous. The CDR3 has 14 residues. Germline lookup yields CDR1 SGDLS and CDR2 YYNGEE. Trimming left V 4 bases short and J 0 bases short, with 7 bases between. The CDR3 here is CASSPQTNTGELFF. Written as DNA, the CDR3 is TGTGCCAGCAGCCCTCAAACGAACACCGGGGAGCTGTTTTTT.

The DNA of the CDR3 is TGTGCCAGCAGCTTAGTAGGGAAGGCCTACAATGAGCAGTTCTTC. Amino acid sequence: CASSLVGKAYNEQFF. The chain is built from TRBV7-3 and TRBJ2-1; D ambiguous. V lost 2 bases and J lost 2, with 10 bases in between. The germline gives CDR1 SGHTA, CDR2 FQGTGA. The CDR3 has 15 amino acids.

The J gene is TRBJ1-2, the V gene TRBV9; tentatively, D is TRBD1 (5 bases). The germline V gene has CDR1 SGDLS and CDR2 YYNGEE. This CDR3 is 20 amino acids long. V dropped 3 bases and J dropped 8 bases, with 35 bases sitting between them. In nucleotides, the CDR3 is TGTGCCAGCAGCGCAGAGGACGCGAGTAGATTGGGACGCTATATCAAGGGCTACACCTTC. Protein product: CASSAEDASRLGRYIKGYTF. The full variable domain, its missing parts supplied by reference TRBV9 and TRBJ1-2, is DSGVTQTPKHLITATGQRVTLRCSPRSGDLSVYWYQQSLDQGLQFLIQYYNGEERAKGNILERFSAQQFPDLHSELNLSSLELGDSALYFCASSAEDASRLGRYIKGYTFGSGTRLTVV.

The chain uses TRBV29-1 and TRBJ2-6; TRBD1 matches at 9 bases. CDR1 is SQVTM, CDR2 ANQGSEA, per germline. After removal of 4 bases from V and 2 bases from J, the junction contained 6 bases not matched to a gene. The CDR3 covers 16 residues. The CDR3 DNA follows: TGCAGCGTTGGGGGACAGGGCCAAACTGGGGCCAACGTCCTGACTTTC. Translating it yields CSVGGQGQTGANVLTF.

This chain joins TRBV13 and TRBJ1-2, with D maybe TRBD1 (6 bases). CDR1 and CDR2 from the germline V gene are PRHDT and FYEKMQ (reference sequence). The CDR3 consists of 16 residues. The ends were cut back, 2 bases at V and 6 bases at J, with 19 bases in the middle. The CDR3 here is CASSLRVQGLVDGYTF. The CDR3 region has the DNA TGTGCCAGCAGCTTACGGGTACAGGGACTAGTGGATGGCTACACCTTC.

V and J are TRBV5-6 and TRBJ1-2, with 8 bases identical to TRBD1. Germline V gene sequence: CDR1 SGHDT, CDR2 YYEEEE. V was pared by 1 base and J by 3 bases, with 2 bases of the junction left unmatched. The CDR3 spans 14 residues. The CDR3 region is CASSLTGGHYGYTF. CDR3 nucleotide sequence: TGTGCCAGCAGCTTGACAGGGGGTCACTATGGCTACACCTTC.

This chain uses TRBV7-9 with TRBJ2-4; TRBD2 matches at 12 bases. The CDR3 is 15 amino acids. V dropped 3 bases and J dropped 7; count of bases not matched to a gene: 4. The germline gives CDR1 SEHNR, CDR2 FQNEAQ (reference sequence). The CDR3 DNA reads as TGTGCCAGCAGCTTCGGACTAGCGGGGCGGAACATTCAGTACTTC. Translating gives CASSFGLAGRNIQYF.

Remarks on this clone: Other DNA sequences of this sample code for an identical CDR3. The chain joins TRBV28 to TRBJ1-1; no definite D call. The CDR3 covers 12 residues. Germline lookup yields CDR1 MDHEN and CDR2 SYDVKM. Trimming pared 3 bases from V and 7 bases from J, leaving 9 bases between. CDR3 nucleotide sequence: TGTGCCAGCAGTTTTGGGCCGGATGAAGCTTTCTTT. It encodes CASSFGPDEAFF.

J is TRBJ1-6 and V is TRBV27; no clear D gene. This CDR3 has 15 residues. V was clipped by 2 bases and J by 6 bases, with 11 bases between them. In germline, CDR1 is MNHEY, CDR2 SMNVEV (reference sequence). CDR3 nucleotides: TGTGCCAGCAGTTTACGGGGTGAGGGTAATTCACCCCTCCACTTT. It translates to CASSLRGEGNSPLHF.

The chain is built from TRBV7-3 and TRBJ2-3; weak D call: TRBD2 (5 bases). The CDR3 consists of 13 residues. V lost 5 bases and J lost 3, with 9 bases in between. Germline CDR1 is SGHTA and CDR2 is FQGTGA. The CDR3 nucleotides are TGTGCCAGCAGCCCCTCGGGGACAGATACGCAGTATTTT. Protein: CASSPSGTDTQYF.

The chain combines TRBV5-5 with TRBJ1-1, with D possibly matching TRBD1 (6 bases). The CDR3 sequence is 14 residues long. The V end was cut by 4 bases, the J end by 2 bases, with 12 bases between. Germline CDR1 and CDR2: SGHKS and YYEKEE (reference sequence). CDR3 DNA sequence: TGTGCCAGCAGCCTCGGGACATACAACACTGAAGCTTTCTTT. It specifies CASSLGTYNTEAFF.

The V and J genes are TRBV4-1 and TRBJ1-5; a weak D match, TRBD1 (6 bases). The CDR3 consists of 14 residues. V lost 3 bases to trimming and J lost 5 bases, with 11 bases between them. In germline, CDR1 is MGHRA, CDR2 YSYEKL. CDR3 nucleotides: TGCGCCAGCAGCCAGACAGGAGAGGATCAGCCCCAGCATTTT. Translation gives CASSQTGEDQPQHF.

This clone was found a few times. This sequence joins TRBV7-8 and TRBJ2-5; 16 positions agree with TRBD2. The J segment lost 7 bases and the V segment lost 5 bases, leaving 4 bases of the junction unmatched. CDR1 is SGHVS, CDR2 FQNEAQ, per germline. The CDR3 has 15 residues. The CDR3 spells CASSVGTSGRGTQYF. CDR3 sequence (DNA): TGTGCCAGCAGCGTAGGGACTAGCGGGAGGGGGACCCAGTACTTC.

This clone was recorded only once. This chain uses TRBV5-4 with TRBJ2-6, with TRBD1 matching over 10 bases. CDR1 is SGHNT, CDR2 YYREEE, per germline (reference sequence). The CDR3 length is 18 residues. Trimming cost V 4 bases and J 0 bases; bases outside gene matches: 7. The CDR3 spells CASSHSRDRGSGANVLTF. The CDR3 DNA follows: TGTGCCAGCAGCCACAGCCGGGACAGGGGCTCTGGGGCCAACGTCCTGACTTTC.

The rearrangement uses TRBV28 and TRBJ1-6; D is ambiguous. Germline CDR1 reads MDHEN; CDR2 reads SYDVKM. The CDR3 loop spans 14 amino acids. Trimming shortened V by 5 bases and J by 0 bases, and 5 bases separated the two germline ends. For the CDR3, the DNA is TGTGCCAGCAGTCCCACCTCCTATAATTCACCCCTCCACTTT. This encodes CASSPTSYNSPLHF.

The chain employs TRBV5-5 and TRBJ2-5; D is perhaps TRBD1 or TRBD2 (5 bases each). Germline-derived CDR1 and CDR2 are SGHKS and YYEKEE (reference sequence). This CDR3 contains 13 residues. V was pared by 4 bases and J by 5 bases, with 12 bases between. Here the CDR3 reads CASSRDVWETQYF. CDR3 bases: TGTGCCAGCAGCCGGGACGTTTGGGAGACCCAGTACTTC.

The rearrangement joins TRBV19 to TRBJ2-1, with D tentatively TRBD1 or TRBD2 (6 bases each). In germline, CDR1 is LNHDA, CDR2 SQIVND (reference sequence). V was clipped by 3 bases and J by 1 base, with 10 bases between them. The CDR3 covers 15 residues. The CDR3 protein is CASSMWGASYNEQFF. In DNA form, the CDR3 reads TGTGCCAGTAGTATGTGGGGGGCATCCTACAATGAGCAGTTCTTC.

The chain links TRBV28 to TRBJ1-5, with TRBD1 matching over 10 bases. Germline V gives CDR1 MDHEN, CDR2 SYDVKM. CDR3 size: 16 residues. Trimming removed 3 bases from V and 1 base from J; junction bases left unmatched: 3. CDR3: CASSFLDRGSNQPQHF. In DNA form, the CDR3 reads TGTGCCAGCAGTTTTTTGGACAGGGGGAGCAATCAGCCCCAGCATTTT.

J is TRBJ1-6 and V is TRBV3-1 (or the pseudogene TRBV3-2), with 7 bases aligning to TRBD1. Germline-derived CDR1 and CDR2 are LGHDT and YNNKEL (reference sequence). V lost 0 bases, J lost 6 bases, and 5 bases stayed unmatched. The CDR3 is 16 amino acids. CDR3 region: CASSQERTGRNSPLHF. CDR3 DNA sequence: TGTGCCAGCAGCCAAGAGAGGACAGGCCGTAATTCACCCCTCCACTTT.

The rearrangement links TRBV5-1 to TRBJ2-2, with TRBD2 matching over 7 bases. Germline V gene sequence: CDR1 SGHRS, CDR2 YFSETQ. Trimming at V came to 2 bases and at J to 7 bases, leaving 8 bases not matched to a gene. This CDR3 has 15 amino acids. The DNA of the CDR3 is TGCGCCAGCAGCTTACTAGCGTCTCTGGGCGGGGAGCTGTTTTTT. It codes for CASSLLASLGGELFF. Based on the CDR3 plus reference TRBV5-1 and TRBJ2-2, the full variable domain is KAGVTQTPRYLIKTRGQQVTLSCSPISGHRSVSWYQQTPGQGLQFLFEYFSETQRNKGNFPGRFSGRQFSNSRSEMNVSTLELGDSALYLCASSLLASLGGELFFGEGSRLTVL.

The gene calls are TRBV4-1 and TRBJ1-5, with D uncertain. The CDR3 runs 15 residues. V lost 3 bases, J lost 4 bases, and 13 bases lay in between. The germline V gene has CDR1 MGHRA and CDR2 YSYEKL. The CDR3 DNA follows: TGCGCCAGCAGCCAGGGTTTTCGTACTAATCAGCCCCAGCATTTT. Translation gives CASSQGFRTNQPQHF.

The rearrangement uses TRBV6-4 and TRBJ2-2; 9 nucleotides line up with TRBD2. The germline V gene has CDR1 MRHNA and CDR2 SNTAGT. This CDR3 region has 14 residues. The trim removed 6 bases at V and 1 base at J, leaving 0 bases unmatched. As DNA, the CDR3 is TGTGCCAGCAGGACTAGCGGGAACACCGGGGAGCTGTTTTTT. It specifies CASRTSGNTGELFF.

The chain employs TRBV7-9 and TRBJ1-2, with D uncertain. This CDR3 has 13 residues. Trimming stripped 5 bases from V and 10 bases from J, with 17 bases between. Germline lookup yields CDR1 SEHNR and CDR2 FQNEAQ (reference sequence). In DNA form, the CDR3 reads TGTGCCAGCAGCCCCCGGGAATTGGCTCACTACACCTTC. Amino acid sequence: CASSPRELAHYTF.